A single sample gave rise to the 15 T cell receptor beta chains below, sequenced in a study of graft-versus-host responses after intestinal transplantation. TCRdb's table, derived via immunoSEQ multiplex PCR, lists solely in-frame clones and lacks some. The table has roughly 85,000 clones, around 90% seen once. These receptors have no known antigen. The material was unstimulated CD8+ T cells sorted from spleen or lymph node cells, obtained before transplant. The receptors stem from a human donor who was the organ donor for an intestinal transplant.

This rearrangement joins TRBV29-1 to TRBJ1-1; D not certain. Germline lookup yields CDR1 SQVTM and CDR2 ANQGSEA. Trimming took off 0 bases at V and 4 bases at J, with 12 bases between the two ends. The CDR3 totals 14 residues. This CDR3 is CSVEDASGLTEAFF. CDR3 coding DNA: TGCAGCGTTGAAGATGCGAGCGGGCTCACTGAAGCTTTCTTT.

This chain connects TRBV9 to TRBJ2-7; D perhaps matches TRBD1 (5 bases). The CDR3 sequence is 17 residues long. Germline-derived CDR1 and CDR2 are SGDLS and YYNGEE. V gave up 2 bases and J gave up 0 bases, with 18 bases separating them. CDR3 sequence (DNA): TGTGCCAGCAGCGTTCATAGACAGCGACCTAGCTCCTACGAGCAGTACTTC. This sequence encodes CASSVHRQRPSSYEQYF.

The CDR3: CASSEVVMNTEAFF. For the CDR3, the DNA is TGTGCCAGCAGTGAAGTAGTTATGAACACTGAAGCTTTCTTT. The chain links TRBV6-1 to TRBJ1-1; D is uncertain. The V end lost 1 base, the J end lost 0 bases, and 6 bases lay between the germline ends. The CDR3 totals 14 residues. CDR1 is MNHNS, CDR2 SASEGT, per germline.

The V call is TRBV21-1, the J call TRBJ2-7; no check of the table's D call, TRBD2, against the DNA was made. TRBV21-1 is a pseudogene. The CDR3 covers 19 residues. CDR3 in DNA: TGTGCCAGCAGTAAAGGGCTTGCGGGACTAGCTGAGAGCTCCTACGAGCAGTACTTC. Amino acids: CASSKGLAGLAESSYEQYF.

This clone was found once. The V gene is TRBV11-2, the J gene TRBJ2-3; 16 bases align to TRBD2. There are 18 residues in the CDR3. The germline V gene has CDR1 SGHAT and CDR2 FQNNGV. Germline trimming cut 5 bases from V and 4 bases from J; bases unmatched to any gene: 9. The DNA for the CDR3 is TGTGCCAGCAGCGCACCCGGGACTAGCGGGGGGGCCCCAGATACGCAGTATTTT. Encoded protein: CASSAPGTSGGAPDTQYF.

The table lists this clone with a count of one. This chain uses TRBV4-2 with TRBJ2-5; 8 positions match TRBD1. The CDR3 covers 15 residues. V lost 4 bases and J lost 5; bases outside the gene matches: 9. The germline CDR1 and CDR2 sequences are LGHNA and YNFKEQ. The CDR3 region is CASSREDRVTETQYF. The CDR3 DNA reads TGTGCCAGCAGCCGAGAGGACAGGGTTACGGAGACCCAGTACTTC.

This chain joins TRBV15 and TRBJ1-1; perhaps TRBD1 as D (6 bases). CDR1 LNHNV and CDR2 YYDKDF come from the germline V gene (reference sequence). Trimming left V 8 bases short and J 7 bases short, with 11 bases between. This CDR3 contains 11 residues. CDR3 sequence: CATGGGFEAFF. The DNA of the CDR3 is TGTGCCACCGGAGGGGGGTTTGAAGCTTTCTTT.

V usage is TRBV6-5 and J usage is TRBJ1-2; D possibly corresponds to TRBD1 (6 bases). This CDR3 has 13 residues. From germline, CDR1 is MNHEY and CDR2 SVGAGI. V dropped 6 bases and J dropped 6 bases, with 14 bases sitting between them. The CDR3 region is CASRPTGLNGYTF. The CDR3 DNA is TGTGCCAGCAGGCCCACAGGGTTGAATGGCTACACCTTC.

The CDR3 region is CSARLNNEQFF. CDR3 DNA sequence: TGCAGTGCTAGATTAAACAATGAGCAGTTCTTC. The genes are TRBV20-1 and TRBJ2-1; D remains ambiguous. CDR3 length: 11 amino acids. In germline, CDR1 is DFQATT, CDR2 SNEGSKA (reference sequence). The germline V and J ends were trimmed by 2 bases and 5 bases, with 4 bases remaining between them.

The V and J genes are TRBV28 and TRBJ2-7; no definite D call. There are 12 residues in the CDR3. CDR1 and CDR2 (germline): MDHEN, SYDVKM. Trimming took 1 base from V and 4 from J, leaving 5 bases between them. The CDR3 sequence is CASSLLVYEQYF. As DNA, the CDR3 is TGTGCCAGCAGTTTATTGGTTTACGAGCAGTACTTC.

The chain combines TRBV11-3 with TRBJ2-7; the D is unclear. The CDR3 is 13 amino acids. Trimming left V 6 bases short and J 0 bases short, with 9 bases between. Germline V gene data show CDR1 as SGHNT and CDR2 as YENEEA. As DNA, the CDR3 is TGTGCCAGCAGAGGAAGGGTCTCCTACGAGCAGTACTTC. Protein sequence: CASRGRVSYEQYF.

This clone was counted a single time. This CDR3 reads CASSRTSGDEQYF. The CDR3 region has the DNA TGTGCCAGCAGCAGGACTAGCGGGGACGAGCAGTACTTC. The genes are TRBV7-3 and TRBJ2-7, with 12 bases aligning to TRBD2. V shed 5 bases, J shed 5 bases, and the junction held 1 base outside the gene matches. The CDR3 runs 13 residues. CDR1 and CDR2 from the germline V gene are SGHTA and FQGTGA.

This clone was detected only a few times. CDR3 in DNA: TGTGCCAGCAGCAGATCCGACATATCTCGCTCCTACGAGCAGTACTTC. Translating gives CASSRSDISRSYEQYF. V gene TRBV9 combines with J gene TRBJ2-7; unclear D gene. Germline assignment: CDR1 SGDLS and CDR2 YYNGEE. Trimming stripped 4 bases from V and 0 bases from J, with 17 bases between. The CDR3 runs to 16 residues.

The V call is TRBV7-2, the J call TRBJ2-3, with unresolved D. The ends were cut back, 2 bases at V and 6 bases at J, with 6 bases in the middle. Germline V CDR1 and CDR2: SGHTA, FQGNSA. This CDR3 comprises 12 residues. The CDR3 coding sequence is TGTGCCAGCAGCTTATATGGGGATACGCAGTATTTT. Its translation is CASSLYGDTQYF.

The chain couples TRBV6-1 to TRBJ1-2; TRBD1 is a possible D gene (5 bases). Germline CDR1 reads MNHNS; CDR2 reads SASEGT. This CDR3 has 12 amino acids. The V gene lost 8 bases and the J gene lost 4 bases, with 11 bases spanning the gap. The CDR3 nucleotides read TGTGCCAGCCGAGGGGCCGGCTATGGCTACACCTTC. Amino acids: CASRGAGYGYTF.